This TCR beta chain stems from a study of human T cells and chemical hapten exposure. Background on the study: Small volume differences among pooled libraries mainly caused per-sample TCR yield variation.

The library tagged individual cDNA molecules with unique molecular identifiers. Per the original methods: 96,000 or so TCRs per sample was the median, with a range of roughly 23,224 to 750,000. TCRdb passed the 5' RACE reads through MiXCR, listing each CDR3 protein once. TCRdb's processing, not the study's, gives the V and J calls here. The sample contains about 140,000 distinct CDR3 sequences, 3.5% to 5% of which appear only once. Unfractionated whole blood was the source of the extracted total RNA. This TCR came from a female donor in good health.

CDR3 coding DNA: TGTGCCAGCAGTGATTTCCAAGGGGCAGGAAATCAGCCCCAGCATTTT. Translation gives CASSDFQGAGNQPQHF. The J gene is TRBJ1-5, the V gene TRBV6-1; D is perhaps TRBD1 (5 bases). Between the trimmed V and J ends, which lost 3 bases and 4 bases, there was a span of 16 bases. The CDR3 length is 16 residues. Germline V CDR1 and CDR2: MNHNS, SASEGT.